These 23 T cell receptor beta chains came from one sample sequenced in a study of technical replicates of blood from a handful of donors. Measured with immunoSEQ multiplex PCR; TCRdb has only the in-frame clones, and not every one. The data contain about 79,000 clones, about 91% of them seen just once; the ten biggest clones take up about 0.4%. What was sequenced was T cells isolated from PBMCs. The receptors shown here come from a human donor in good health. Some clones in this sample may be carry-over from other donors' samples.

The CDR3 is CASTVSGGGNYGYTF. CDR3 nucleotide sequence: TGTGCCAGTACGGTTTCTGGTGGCGGAAACTATGGCTACACCTTC. The chain uses TRBV19 and TRBJ1-2, with D uncertain. Germline lookup yields CDR1 LNHDA and CDR2 SQIVND (reference sequence). The length of the CDR3 is 15 residues. The ends were cut back, 7 bases at V and 2 bases at J, with 17 bases in the middle.

The rearrangement joins TRBV5-1 to TRBJ2-5, with 9 bases that match TRBD1. The CDR3 is 15 residues long. Looked up from germline, CDR1 is SGHRS and CDR2 is YFSETQ. V lost 3 bases, J lost 0 bases, and 3 bases stayed unmatched. The CDR3 region has the DNA TGCGCCAGCAGCTCCGGGACAGGGAACCAAGAGACCCAGTACTTC. It encodes CASSSGTGNQETQYF. Variable domain in full (rest from reference TRBV5-1 and TRBJ2-5): KAGVTQTPRYLIKTRGQQVTLSCSPISGHRSVSWYQQTPGQGLQFLFEYFSETQRNKGNFPGRFSGRQFSNSRSEMNVSTLELGDSALYLCASSSGTGNQETQYFGPGTRLLVL.

V gene TRBV6-5 combines with J gene TRBJ1-3; D gene uncertain. Germline V gene data show CDR1 as MNHEY and CDR2 as SVGAGI. This CDR3 region has 15 residues. Trimming removed 3 bases from V and 4 bases from J, with 13 bases in between. CDR3 nucleotide sequence: TGTGCCAGCAGTTATGAAGTAGGGAGCGGAAACACCATATATTTT. Translation: CASSYEVGSGNTIYF.

The V call is TRBV11-2, the J call TRBJ1-1; 8 bases agree with TRBD1. The CDR3 totals 15 residues. Germline V gene sequence: CDR1 SGHAT, CDR2 FQNNGV. V lost 5 bases to trimming and J lost 8 bases; unmatched junction nucleotides: 13. CDR3 sequence: CASSPRSGQAREAFF. The DNA for the CDR3 is TGTGCCAGCAGCCCTAGGTCGGGACAGGCACGAGAAGCTTTCTTT. Drawing the rest from reference TRBV11-2 and TRBJ1-1, the complete variable domain is EAGVAQSPRYKIIEKRQSVAFWCNPISGHATLYWYQQILGQGPKLLIQFQNNGVVDDSQLPKDRFSAERLKGVDSTLKIQPAKLEDSAVYLCASSPRSGQAREAFFGQGTRLTVV.

V usage is TRBV11-2 and J usage is TRBJ1-5, with 8 bases fitting TRBD1. Per germline, CDR1 SGHAT and CDR2 FQNNGV. CDR3 length: 16 amino acids. V was pared by 1 base and J by 1 base, with 3 bases of the junction left unmatched. CDR3 sequence (DNA): TGTGCCAGCAGCTTAGGGACAGGGAGAAGCAATCAGCCCCAGCATTTT. Residues: CASSLGTGRSNQPQHF.

Concerning this clone: Other DNA sequences in the same sample also yield this CDR3. The chain couples TRBV9 to TRBJ2-1, with D uncertain. Germline-derived CDR1 and CDR2 are SGDLS and YYNGEE. V was cut by 0 bases and J by 3 bases, with 4 bases left in between. CDR3 size: 13 residues. CDR3 sequence (DNA): TGTGCCAGCAGCGTAGCTAGCTACAATGAGCAGTTCTTC. Its protein is CASSVASYNEQFF.

The chain is built from TRBV9 and TRBJ1-2; D is perhaps TRBD1 (5 bases). The CDR3 is 14 residues long. Germline V CDR1 and CDR2: SGDLS, YYNGEE. Trimming pared 3 bases from V and 5 bases from J, leaving 14 bases between. The CDR3 reads CASSAPGMRYGYTF. The CDR3 coding sequence is TGTGCCAGCAGCGCCCCAGGGATGAGGTATGGCTACACCTTC.

The V call is TRBV18, the J call TRBJ1-2, with 7 bases aligning to TRBD1. Germline V gene lookup returns CDR1 KGHSH and CDR2 LQKENI. The trim removed 3 bases at V and 4 bases at J, leaving 5 bases unmatched. The CDR3 consists of 14 residues. The CDR3 region has the DNA TGTGCCAGCTCACCCCCAGGACAGGCCTATGGCTACACCTTC. This gives the protein CASSPPGQAYGYTF.

The chain combines TRBV27 with TRBJ1-5; 8 bases match TRBD1. With V trimmed by 8 bases and J by 2 bases, 11 bases remained unmatched. From germline, CDR1 is MNHEY and CDR2 SMNVEV (reference sequence). The length of the CDR3 is 16 residues. The DNA of the CDR3 is TGTGCCAGCGAGAGGACAGGGTCAAATCGCAATCAGCCCCAGCATTTT. It codes for CASERTGSNRNQPQHF.

This clone was found once. The chain employs TRBV21-1 and TRBJ2-7; the D segment call TRBD1 is taken from the table without a DNA check. TRBV21-1 is tagged as a pseudogene. The CDR3 sequence is 17 residues long. Written as DNA, the CDR3 is TGTGCCAGCAGCAATGGACCCGGGACAGGGGGCTTGAACGAGCAGTACTTC. The encoded protein is CASSNGPGTGGLNEQYF.

This clone was detected only a few times. This sequence joins TRBV29-1 and TRBJ1-1, with 7 bases fitting TRBD1. Germline CDR1 reads SQVTM; CDR2 reads ANQGSEA. The CDR3 spans 12 residues. V shed 8 bases, J shed 4 bases, and the junction held 7 bases outside the gene matches. CDR3 sequence (DNA): TGCAGCACCTGGCAGGGGGGCACTGAAGCTTTCTTT. It is translated as CSTWQGGTEAFF. Using reference TRBV29-1 and TRBJ1-1 for the parts outside the CDR3, the full variable domain is SAVISQKPSRDICQRGTSLTIQCQVDSQVTMMFWYRQQPGQSLTLIATANQGSEATYESGFVIDKFPISRPNLTFSTLTVSNMSPEDSSIYLCSTWQGGTEAFFGQGTRLTVV.

V usage is TRBV6-6 and J usage is TRBJ2-2; no firm D call. The germline V and J ends were trimmed by 4 bases and 4 bases, with 10 bases remaining between them. The CDR3 consists of 14 residues. Germline CDR1 and CDR2: MNHNY and SVGAGI (reference sequence). The CDR3 nucleotides read TGTGCCAGCAGTTCCGAACCCAGCACCGGGGAGCTGTTTTTT. It codes for CASSSEPSTGELFF.

The chain couples TRBV19 to TRBJ1-2, with 7 bases aligning to TRBD1. Germline V gives CDR1 LNHDA, CDR2 SQIVND (reference sequence). The CDR3 is 15 residues long. Trimming cost V 5 bases and J 3 bases; bases outside gene matches: 9. CDR3 sequence: CASSPRTGQDYGYTF. CDR3 in DNA: TGTGCCAGTAGTCCTAGGACAGGCCAAGACTATGGCTACACCTTC.

The chain joins TRBV19 to TRBJ1-5; D perhaps matches TRBD1 (5 bases). The CDR3 runs 16 residues. Germline CDR1 reads LNHDA; CDR2 reads SQIVND (reference sequence). Trimming shortened V by 3 bases and J by 4 bases, and 16 bases separated the two germline ends. CDR3 amino acids: CASSIRSVGGNQPQHF. CDR3 bases: TGTGCCAGTAGTATTAGGTCGGTCGGGGGGAATCAGCCCCAGCATTTT.

The V gene is TRBV6-6, the J gene TRBJ2-7, with 9 nucleotides matching TRBD1. The CDR3 is 15 amino acids. The germline gives CDR1 MNHNY, CDR2 SVGAGI (reference sequence). V was clipped by 0 bases and J by 1 base; unmatched bases: 1. CDR3 sequence (DNA): TGTGCCAGCAGTTACTCCGGGACAGGGTCCTACGAGCAGTACTTC. It translates to CASSYSGTGSYEQYF.

The chain has TRBV27 and TRBJ2-3; 9 positions match TRBD1. The length of the CDR3 is 14 residues. Germline loops: CDR1 MNHEY, CDR2 SMNVEV (reference sequence). V gave up 6 bases and J gave up 3 bases; unmatched junction bases: 4. The CDR3 region has the DNA TGTGCCAGCAGACCCGGGACAGGGACAGATACGCAGTATTTT. It specifies CASRPGTGTDTQYF.

The chain combines TRBV9 with TRBJ2-1; TRBD2 matches 9 bases. Germline CDR1 is SGDLS and CDR2 is YYNGEE. This CDR3 has 17 residues. V dropped 4 bases and J dropped 9; count of bases not matched to a gene: 17. The CDR3 loop is CASSPQFSGRGQGEQFF. Written as DNA, the CDR3 is TGTGCCAGCAGCCCTCAATTTAGCGGGAGAGGTCAAGGTGAGCAGTTCTTC. Full variable domain (remainder filled in from reference TRBV9 and TRBJ2-1): DSGVTQTPKHLITATGQRVTLRCSPRSGDLSVYWYQQSLDQGLQFLIQYYNGEERAKGNILERFSAQQFPDLHSELNLSSLELGDSALYFCASSPQFSGRGQGEQFFGPGTRLTVL.

Only one count was recorded for this clone. V usage is TRBV10-3 and J usage is TRBJ1-3; D is undetermined. The germline CDR1 and CDR2 sequences are ENHRY and SYGVKD. V was cut by 3 bases and J by 3 bases, with 12 bases left in between. The CDR3 has 15 residues. The DNA for the CDR3 is TGTGCCATCAGTGATACCGGGGTGCGTGGAAACACCATATATTTT. Translating it yields CAISDTGVRGNTIYF.

This clone occurred once. The chain uses TRBV5-1 and TRBJ2-1, with D possibly being TRBD1 (6 bases). Trimming removed 2 bases from V and 1 base from J, with 10 bases in between. CDR3 length: 15 residues. Germline lookup yields CDR1 SGHRS and CDR2 YFSETQ. DNA for the CDR3: TGCGCCAGCAGCTTAGGGGGAGTTTCCTACAATGAGCAGTTCTTC. The encoded protein is CASSLGGVSYNEQFF.

The chain couples TRBV11-2 to TRBJ1-3; weak D call: TRBD1 (6 bases). V lost 5 bases and J 3 bases, leaving 11 bases between the germline ends. The V gene's germline CDR1 is SGHAT and CDR2 FQNNGV. The CDR3 is 14 residues long. As DNA, the CDR3 is TGTGCCAGCAGCCCGAGGACAGATGGAAACACCATATATTTT. Its protein is CASSPRTDGNTIYF.

The chain has TRBV13 and TRBJ2-7, with TRBD1 matching 9 bases. The length of the CDR3 is 14 residues. Germline values: CDR1 PRHDT, CDR2 FYEKMQ (reference sequence). Trimming removed 5 bases from V and 4 bases from J; junction bases left unmatched: 6. CDR3 nucleotides: TGTGCCAGCAGCGATCGGGACAGGGTGTACGAGCAGTACTTC. Translating gives CASSDRDRVYEQYF.

In nucleotides, the CDR3 is TGTGCCAGCAGCTTAGGCGGGTACAATCAGCCCCAGCATTTT. It translates to CASSLGGYNQPQHF. The V call is TRBV13, the J call TRBJ1-5; the D is unclear. V was pared by 0 bases and J by 3 bases, with 6 bases between. The CDR3 is 14 residues long. Germline V CDR1 and CDR2: PRHDT, FYEKMQ (reference sequence).

The chain joins TRBV7-2 to TRBJ2-1; no clear D gene. The CDR3 has 14 residues. V lost 1 base to trimming and J lost 6 bases, with 10 bases between them. Germline V lookup: CDR1 SGHTA, CDR2 FQGNSA. This CDR3 is CASSLGWRSNEQFF. The CDR3 bases are TGTGCCAGCAGCTTAGGGTGGCGGAGCAATGAGCAGTTCTTC.